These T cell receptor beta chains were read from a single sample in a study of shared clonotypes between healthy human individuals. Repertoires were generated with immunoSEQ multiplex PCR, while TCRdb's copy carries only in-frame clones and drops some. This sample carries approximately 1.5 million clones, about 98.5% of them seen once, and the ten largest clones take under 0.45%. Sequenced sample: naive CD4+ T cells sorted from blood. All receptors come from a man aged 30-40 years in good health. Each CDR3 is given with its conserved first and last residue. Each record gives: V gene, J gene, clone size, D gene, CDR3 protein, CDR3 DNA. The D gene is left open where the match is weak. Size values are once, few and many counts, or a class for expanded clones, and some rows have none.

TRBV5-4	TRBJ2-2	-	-	CASSLERKNTGELFF	TGTGCCAGCAGCTTGGAACGGAAAAACACCGGGGAGCTGTTTTTT
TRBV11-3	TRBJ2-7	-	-	CASSSGRWGDYEQYF	TGTGCCAGCAGCTCGGGACGGTGGGGGGACTACGAGCAGTACTTC
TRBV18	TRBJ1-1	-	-	CASSPQGPFTEAFF	TGTGCCAGCTCACCACAGGGGCCTTTCACTGAAGCTTTCTTT
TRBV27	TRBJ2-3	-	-	CASKFLSTDTQYF	TGTGCCAGCAAGTTCCTAAGCACAGATACGCAGTATTTT
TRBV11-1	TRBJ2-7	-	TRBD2	CASSSGTSGRADYEQYF	TGTGCCAGCAGCTCGGGGACTAGCGGGAGGGCCGATTACGAGCAGTACTTC
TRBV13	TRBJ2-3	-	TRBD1	CASSSHRTGGNTDTQYF	TGTGCCAGCAGCTCTCATCGGACAGGGGGGAACACAGATACGCAGTATTTT
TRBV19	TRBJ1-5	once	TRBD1	CASSWTGGNQPQHF	TGTGCCAGTAGTTGGACAGGGGGCAATCAGCCCCAGCATTTT
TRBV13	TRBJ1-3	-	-	CASSRGPTGNTIYF	TGTGCCAGCAGCCGGGGTCCCACTGGAAACACCATATATTTT
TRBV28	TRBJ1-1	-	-	CASSFSGGTEAFF	TGTGCCAGCAGTTTTAGCGGGGGCACTGAAGCTTTCTTT
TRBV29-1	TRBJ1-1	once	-	CSVEEWPEAFF	TGCAGCGTTGAAGAATGGCCTGAAGCTTTCTTT
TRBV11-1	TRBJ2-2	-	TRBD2	CASSSSSGRERELFF	TGTGCCAGCAGCTCCTCTAGCGGGAGGGAGCGGGAGCTGTTTTTT
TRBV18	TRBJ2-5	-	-	CASSPLPGRTQETQYF	TGTGCCAGCTCACCACTCCCGGGGCGGACCCAAGAGACCCAGTACTTC
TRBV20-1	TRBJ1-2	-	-	CSARTGYGYTF	TGCAGTGCTCGGACGGGATATGGCTACACCTTC
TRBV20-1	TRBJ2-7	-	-	CSARSLYEQYF	TGCAGTGCTAGGTCCCTCTACGAGCAGTACTTC
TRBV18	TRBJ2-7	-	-	CASSPPGWGDYEQYF	TGTGCCAGCTCACCACCGGGCTGGGGGGACTACGAGCAGTACTTC
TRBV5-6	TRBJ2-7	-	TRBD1	CASSFNRDRGFPYEQYF	TGTGCCAGCAGCTTTAACCGGGACAGGGGATTTCCTTACGAGCAGTACTTC
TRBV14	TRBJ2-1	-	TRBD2	CASSQVTDVAGGYNEQFF	TGTGCCAGCAGCCAAGTAACCGATGTAGCGGGAGGGTACAATGAGCAGTTCTTC
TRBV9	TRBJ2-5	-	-	CASSVDGRLQETQYF	TGTGCCAGCAGCGTAGATGGGCGACTCCAAGAGACCCAGTACTTC
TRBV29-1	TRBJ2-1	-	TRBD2	CSVLGSGRYEQFF	TGCAGCGTTTTAGGTAGCGGGAGGTATGAGCAGTTCTTC
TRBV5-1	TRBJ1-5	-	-	CASSSGGGDWEPQHF	TGCGCCAGCAGCTCGGGCGGTGGGGATTGGGAGCCCCAGCATTTT
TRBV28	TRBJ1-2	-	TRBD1	CASSLPPGQAYGYTF	TGTGCCAGCAGTTTACCCCCGGGACAGGCCTATGGCTACACCTTC
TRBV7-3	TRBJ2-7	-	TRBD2	CASSFLAGQYEQYF	TGTGCCAGCAGCTTTTTAGCGGGTCAATACGAGCAGTACTTC
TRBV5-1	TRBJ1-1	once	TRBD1	CASSQSQGYTEAFF	TGCGCCAGCAGCCAGTCACAGGGGTACACTGAAGCTTTCTTT
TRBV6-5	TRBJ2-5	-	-	CASSYSLVGTQYF	TGTGCCAGCAGTTACTCGTTGGTTGGGACCCAGTACTTC
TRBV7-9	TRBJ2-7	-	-	CASSLAGGRLTYEQYF	TGTGCCAGCAGCTTAGCGGGGGGGCGTCTTACTTACGAGCAGTACTTC
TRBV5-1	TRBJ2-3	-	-	CASSWAGTSTDTQYF	TGCGCCAGCAGCTGGGCGGGAACTAGCACAGATACGCAGTATTTT
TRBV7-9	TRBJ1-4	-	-	CASSRSGQRPFNEKLFF	TGTGCCAGCAGCCGAAGTGGACAGAGACCCTTTAATGAAAAACTGTTTTTT
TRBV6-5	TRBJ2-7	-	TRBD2	CASSWTRAYEQYF	TGTGCCAGCAGTTGGACTAGGGCGTACGAGCAGTACTTC
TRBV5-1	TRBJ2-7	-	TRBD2	CASSLNSGSYEQYF	TGCGCCAGCAGCTTGAATAGCGGGAGTTACGAGCAGTACTTC
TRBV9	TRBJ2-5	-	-	CASSPRLRDWAGETQYF	TGTGCCAGCAGCCCACGTCTTCGGGACTGGGCAGGAGAGACCCAGTACTTC
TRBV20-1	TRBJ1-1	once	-	CSASGNTEAFF	TGCAGTGCAAGTGGGAACACTGAAGCTTTCTTT
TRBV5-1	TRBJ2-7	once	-	CASSSGRNEQYF	TGCGCCAGCAGCTCGGGAAGGAACGAGCAGTACTTC
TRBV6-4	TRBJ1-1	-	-	CASRVEHHTEAFF	TGTGCCAGCAGGGTTGAGCATCACACTGAAGCTTTCTTT
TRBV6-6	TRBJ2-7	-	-	CASSFTLGEQYF	TGTGCCAGCAGTTTCACCCTGGGCGAGCAGTACTTC
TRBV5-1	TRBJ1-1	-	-	CASSLVPTLMNTEAFF	TGCGCCAGCAGCTTGGTTCCCACCCTGATGAACACTGAAGCTTTCTTT
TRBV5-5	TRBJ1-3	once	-	CASSLVQQGALGNTIYF	TGTGCCAGCAGCTTGGTCCAACAGGGTGCATTAGGAAACACCATATATTTT
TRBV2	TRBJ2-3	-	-	CASSLNTDTQYF	TGTGCCAGCAGCCTCAACACAGATACGCAGTATTTT
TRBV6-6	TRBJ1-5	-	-	CASEKQGQPQHF	TGTGCCAGCGAGAAACAGGGTCAGCCCCAGCATTTT
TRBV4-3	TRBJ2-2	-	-	CASSQDRRARELFF	TGCGCCAGCAGCCAAGATAGGCGAGCCAGGGAGCTGTTTTTT
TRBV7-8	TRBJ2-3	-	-	CASSFVRTDTQYF	TGTGCCAGCAGCTTCGTGCGCACAGATACGCAGTATTTT
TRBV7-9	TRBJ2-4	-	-	CASSSTVVNIQYF	TGTGCCAGCAGCTCGACAGTGGTGAACATTCAGTACTTC
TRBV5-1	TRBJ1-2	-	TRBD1	CASSLTGTGLEDGYTF	TGCGCCAGCAGCCTAACCGGGACAGGGTTGGAGGATGGCTACACCTTC
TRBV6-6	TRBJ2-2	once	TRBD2	CASSPGLAGGSGELFF	TGTGCCAGCAGCCCCGGACTAGCGGGAGGTAGTGGGGAGCTGTTTTTT
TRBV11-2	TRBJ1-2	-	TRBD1	CASSLRNRDRTYGYTF	TGTGCCAGCAGCTTGCGGAATCGGGACAGGACTTATGGCTACACCTTC
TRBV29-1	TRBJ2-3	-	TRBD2	CSAEGLAGGTQYF	TGCAGCGCCGAGGGACTAGCGGGAGGCACGCAGTATTTT
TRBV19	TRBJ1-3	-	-	CASSGISGNTIYF	TGTGCCAGTAGTGGGATCTCTGGAAACACCATATATTTT
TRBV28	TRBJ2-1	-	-	CASSGTRSYNEQFF	TGTGCCAGCTCGGGGACCAGATCATACAATGAGCAGTTCTTC
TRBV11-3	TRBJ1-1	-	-	CASSASPMNTEAFF	TGTGCCAGCAGCGCTTCGCCCATGAACACTGAAGCTTTCTTT
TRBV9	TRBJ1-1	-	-	CASQRGAEAFF	TGTGCCAGCCAAAGGGGGGCTGAAGCTTTCTTT
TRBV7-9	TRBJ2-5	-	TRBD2	CASSPSSQTSGRVGTQYF	TGTGCCAGCAGCCCCTCTTCCCAGACTAGCGGGCGGGTCGGGACCCAGTACTTC
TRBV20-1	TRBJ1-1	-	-	CSARSVTEAFF	TGCAGTGCTAGATCGGTCACTGAAGCTTTCTTT
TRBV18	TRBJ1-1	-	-	CASSPLTGPNTEAFF	TGTGCCAGCTCACCACTGACGGGCCCGAACACTGAAGCTTTCTTT
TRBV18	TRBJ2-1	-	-	CASSPPWRSSYNEQFF	TGTGCCAGCTCACCACCATGGCGGAGCTCCTACAATGAGCAGTTCTTC
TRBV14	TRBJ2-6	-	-	CASSHGTGSGANVLTF	TGTGCCAGCAGCCACGGCACAGGATCTGGGGCCAACGTCCTGACTTTC
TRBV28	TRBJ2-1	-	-	CASSFSRALNEQFF	TGTGCCAGCAGTTTTTCCAGGGCCCTCAATGAGCAGTTCTTC